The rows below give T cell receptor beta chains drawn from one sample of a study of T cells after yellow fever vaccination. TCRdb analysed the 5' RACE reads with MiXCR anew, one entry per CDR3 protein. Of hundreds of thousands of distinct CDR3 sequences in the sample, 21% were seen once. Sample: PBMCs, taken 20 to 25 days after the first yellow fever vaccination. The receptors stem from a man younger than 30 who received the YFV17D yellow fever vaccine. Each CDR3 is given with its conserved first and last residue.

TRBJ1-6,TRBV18,CASSPRAWGTYNSPLHF
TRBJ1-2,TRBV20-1,CSASNMRSPYGYTF
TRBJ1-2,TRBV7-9,CASSLSTGGGYTF
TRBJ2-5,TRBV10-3,CAIGHSQETQYF
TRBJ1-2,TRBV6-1,CASRSPATIYGYTF
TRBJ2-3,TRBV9,CASSTSSSTDTQYF
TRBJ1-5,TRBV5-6,CASSLRPGQPQHF
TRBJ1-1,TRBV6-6,CASRSQGHTEAFF
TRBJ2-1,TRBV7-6,CASGQGEGSYNEQFF
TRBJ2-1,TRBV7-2,CASSLPPGQERQFF
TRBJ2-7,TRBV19,CAITRHWYF
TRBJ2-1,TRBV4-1,CASSQIRTSGRTFQFF
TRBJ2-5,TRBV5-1,CASRDSVQETQYF
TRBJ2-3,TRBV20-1,CSAGLAGGTPDTQYF
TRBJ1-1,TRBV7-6,CASSISTKTEAFF
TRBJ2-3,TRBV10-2,CAVSGGPSTDTQYF
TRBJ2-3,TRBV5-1,CASSLVAGGPRTDTQYF
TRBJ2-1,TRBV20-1,CSARGLAGGRRDEQFF
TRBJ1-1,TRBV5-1,CASRGGGGMNTEAFF
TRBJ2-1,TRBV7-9,CASSSSWRGGDNEQFF
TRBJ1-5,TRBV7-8,CASSLNPGTQPQHF
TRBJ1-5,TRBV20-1,CSAIGQGAVDQPQHF
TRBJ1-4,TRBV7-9,CASSAQATNEKLFF